Reported below is one T cell receptor (beta chain). The data were taken from a study of blood T cell repertoires in COVID-19. Study summary: The study drew acute and convalescent COVID-19 samples from the United States, Italy and Spain.

This CDR3 spans 14 amino acids. V lost 6 bases and J 7 bases, leaving 15 bases between the germline ends. The germline gives CDR1 MNHNY, CDR2 SVGAGI (reference sequence). The repertoire was sequenced with immunoSEQ multiplex PCR; TCRdb's copy has only in-frame clones and lacks some. The sample shows 100,000 to 120,000 clones, approximately 76% of them seen only once. The clonotype originates from an older woman with acute or convalescent COVID-19. The chain links TRBV6-6 to TRBJ2-2; D remains unclear. Sequenced: peripheral blood. CDR3 DNA sequence: TGTGCCAGCAGCTATAGCCGATCGGGCGGGGAGCTGTTTTTT. Its translation: CASSYSRSGGELFF.